The 16 T cell receptor beta chains presented below share a single source sample, sequenced in a study of T-cell reconstitution after alpha-beta-depleted transplantation in children. As it was prepared, the TCRbeta library received unique molecular identifiers. TCRdb passed the PCR reads through MiXCR, listing each CDR3 protein once. The sample has about 110,000 distinct CDR3 sequences; approximately 6.4% are singletons. The sample was PBMCs, mostly from graft donor cells, taken 360 days after TCRalphabeta/CD19-depleted stem cell transplant. Receptors originate from a male patient aged 2-15 years who had a stem cell transplant for acute lymphoblastic leukemia, so the T cells may come from the graft donor.

With regard to this clonotype: Since a much larger clone is just one base distant, this may be a read error. V is TRBV9 and J is TRBJ2-7; D ambiguous. Looked up from germline, CDR1 is SGDLS and CDR2 is YYNGEE. The CDR3 runs 14 residues. The CDR3 region is CASSVEDRYYERYF. CDR3 in DNA: TGTGCCAGCAGCGTAGAAGACCGCTACTACGAGCGGTACTTC.

This clonotype was counted many times. This chain connects TRBV7-6 to TRBJ2-5; D not certain. CDR1 and CDR2 from the germline V gene are SGHVS and FNYEAQ. This CDR3 spans 12 amino acids. V dropped 5 bases and J dropped 3 bases, with 7 bases sitting between them. CDR3 residues: CASSHLEETQYF. The CDR3 nucleotides read TGTGCCAGCAGCCACCTGGAAGAGACCCAGTACTTC.

CDR3 nucleotides: TGCGCCAGCAGCTTGGAAAAGGGGTGGCATTATGGCTACACCTTC. Its protein product is CASSLEKGWHYGYTF. This rearrangement joins TRBV5-1 to TRBJ1-2, with D possibly being TRBD1 (5 bases). The CDR3 runs 15 residues. V was trimmed by 0 bases and J by 5 bases, leaving 14 bases between them. Germline V gene lookup returns CDR1 SGHRS and CDR2 YFSETQ.

Ten or more counts support this clonotype. This chain joins TRBV28 and TRBJ2-5; D may be TRBD1 or TRBD2 (5 bases each). The V end lost 3 bases, the J end lost 0 bases, and 5 bases lay between the germline ends. Germline V gene data show CDR1 as MDHEN and CDR2 as SYDVKM. The CDR3 is 13 amino acids. The CDR3 here is CASSLGHQETQYF. CDR3 nucleotides: TGTGCCAGCAGTTTGGGACACCAAGAGACCCAGTACTTC.

This clonotype was recorded many times. This chain connects TRBV20-1 to TRBJ1-1; no firm D call. V shed 3 bases and J shed 10 bases, with 12 bases lying between them. Germline CDR1 and CDR2: DFQATT and SNEGSKA (reference sequence). This CDR3 spans 11 amino acids. This CDR3 reads CSARWAGAAFF. For the CDR3, the DNA is TGCAGTGCTAGGTGGGCAGGCGCAGCTTTCTTT.

This clonotype was counted only a few times. The J gene is TRBJ1-5, the V gene TRBV20-1, with TRBD1 identical over 8 bases. V shed 6 bases, J shed 3 bases, and the junction held 7 bases outside the gene matches. This CDR3 has 14 amino acids. Per the germline V gene, CDR1 is DFQATT and CDR2 is SNEGSKA (reference sequence). CDR3 sequence (DNA): TGCAGTGCGTACCAGGGGGCTAACAATCAGCCCCAGCATTTT. Translated: CSAYQGANNQPQHF.

This clonotype was counted at least ten times. J is TRBJ2-1 and V is TRBV24-1; D possibly corresponds to TRBD2 (5 bases). The CDR3 runs to 16 residues. V was trimmed by 1 base and J by 0 bases, leaving 9 bases between them. In germline, CDR1 is KGHDR, CDR2 SFDVKD. For the CDR3, the DNA is TGTGCCACCAGTGATTTAAAGGACTCCTCCTACAATGAGCAGTTCTTC. Translating gives CATSDLKDSSYNEQFF.

This clonotype was observed many times. The DNA of the CDR3 is TGTGCCAGCAGCCCGGGACATTTTTACGAGCAGTACTTC. This sequence encodes CASSPGHFYEQYF. The rearrangement links TRBV7-2 to TRBJ2-7, with D perhaps TRBD1 (6 bases). The germline V gene encodes CDR1 SGHTA and CDR2 FQGNSA. The CDR3 loop spans 13 amino acids. Trimming removed 5 bases at V and 4 bases at J, with 12 bases between.

The V call is TRBV7-9, the J call TRBJ2-1; 8 bases agree with TRBD1. The J segment lost 8 bases and the V segment lost 5 bases, leaving 11 bases of the junction unmatched. The germline V gene encodes CDR1 SEHNR and CDR2 FQNEAQ (reference sequence). This CDR3 has 15 residues. The CDR3 loop is CASSPAGTGQDEQFF. The CDR3 DNA follows: TGTGCCAGCAGCCCCGCCGGGACAGGACAGGATGAGCAGTTCTTC.

This chain links TRBV7-9 with TRBJ2-7, with TRBD2 matching over 9 bases. CDR1 and CDR2 (germline): SEHNR, FQNEAQ (reference sequence). This CDR3 is 14 amino acids long. J lost 6 bases, V lost 3 bases, and 6 bases had no gene match. The CDR3 region has the DNA TGTGCCAGCAGCTTGGGCGGGGGGGCCGGCGAGCAGTACTTC. Translated, it gives CASSLGGGAGEQYF.

This clonotype has a count of ten or more. The rearrangement links TRBV5-1 to TRBJ1-4, with 7 bases lining up with TRBD1. V was clipped by 6 bases and J by 6 bases; unmatched bases: 8. The CDR3 contains 14 residues. CDR1 SGHRS and CDR2 YFSETQ come from the germline V gene. The CDR3 nucleotides are TGCGCCAGCACCTCTGACAGGGCGCATGAAAAACTGTTTTTT. It translates to CASTSDRAHEKLFF.

V gene TRBV4-2 combines with J gene TRBJ2-3; 11 bases align to TRBD2. The CDR3 runs to 18 residues. Germline CDR1 is LGHNA and CDR2 is YNFKEQ. V lost 2 bases, J lost 1 base, and 8 bases stayed unmatched. The CDR3 region is CASSQLLAGVLRTDTQYF. For the CDR3, the DNA is TGTGCCAGCAGCCAATTACTAGCGGGGGTCCTTCGCACAGATACGCAGTATTTT.

This clonotype was picked up a small number of times. The J gene is TRBJ2-7, the V gene TRBV5-5, with TRBD2 as a possible D gene (5 bases). Trimming left V 1 base short and J 2 bases short, with 16 bases between. The CDR3 loop spans 16 amino acids. The germline gives CDR1 SGHKS, CDR2 YYEKEE (reference sequence). CDR3 sequence (DNA): TGTGCCAGCAGCTTGTTTTCTCTCGGCGGGCCCTACGAGCAGTACTTC. Residues: CASSLFSLGGPYEQYF.

The table lists this clonotype with a few counts. The rearrangement links TRBV29-1 to TRBJ2-5; 10 positions agree with TRBD2. Germline V gene lookup returns CDR1 SQVTM and CDR2 ANQGSEA. V gave up 1 base and J gave up 4 bases; unmatched junction bases: 3. This CDR3 is built from 14 residues. This chain's CDR3 is CSVEGRLAGETQYF. The CDR3 DNA sequence: TGCAGCGTTGAAGGCAGACTAGCGGGAGAGACCCAGTACTTC.

This clonotype was counted between two and nine times. The genes are TRBV3-1 and TRBJ2-5; TRBD2 aligns across 8 bases. V was pared by 4 bases and J by 5 bases, with 12 bases of the junction left unmatched. This CDR3 region has 16 residues. Germline CDR1 reads LGHDT; CDR2 reads YNNKEL (reference sequence). CDR3 amino acids: CASSLPGLEVLETQYF. The CDR3 bases are TGTGCCAGCAGCCTTCCGGGACTAGAGGTATTGGAGACCCAGTACTTC.

This clonotype was counted many times. This rearrangement joins TRBV7-9 to TRBJ2-1; D remains unclear. Germline CDR1 and CDR2: SEHNR and FQNEAQ (reference sequence). V gave up 2 bases and J gave up 0 bases, with 5 bases separating them. The CDR3 length is 14 residues. Here the CDR3 reads CASSLMSSYNEQFF. The CDR3 bases are TGTGCCAGCAGCTTAATGAGCTCCTACAATGAGCAGTTCTTC.